Sequencing of this T cell receptor (beta chain) was carried out in a study of blood T cells in healthy people across ages. Study conclusions and caveats: Naive T cell percentage showed a strong correlation with the diversity of TCR beta.

Then a second PCR, running about 6 to 12 cycles, was carried out with a sample-barcoded 5' primer and a J-beta primer mix. All cDNA molecules were each tagged by a template-switch adaptor with 12 random nucleotides. Per sample, CDR3-containing paired-end reads numbered at least 2.5 million. TCRdb processed the 5' RACE reads anew with MiXCR; each CDR3 protein has one entry. The data contain 550,000 to 800,000 distinct CDR3 sequences, approximately 29% of them seen just once; the ten biggest clones take up approximately 15%. This clonotype occurred many times. Its specificity is not known. This CDR3 region has 15 residues. V gave up 5 bases and J gave up 4 bases; unmatched junction bases: 6. Germline V gives CDR1 SGHNT, CDR2 YENEEA.

The receptor comes from a woman at least 80 years old in good health. Sequencing was done on a sample of blood. The chain links TRBV11-3 to TRBJ2-1, with 9 bases aligning to TRBD1. CDR3 region: CASSGRDRAYNEQFF. The CDR3 DNA follows: TGTGCCAGCAGCGGACGGGACAGGGCATACAATGAGCAGTTCTTC.